The 28 T cell receptor beta chains given below trace back to one sample, sequenced in a study of T cell responses to AZD1222 COVID-19 vaccine. Using immunoSEQ multiplex PCR, the repertoire was profiled, and TCRdb retains in-frame clones only, with some absent. The profile shows over 70,000 clones, about nine tenths of them singletons. The sample in question was peripheral blood, obtained 28 days after the second AZD1222 dose. Receptor source: an adult who received the AZD1222 COVID-19 vaccine.

This chain links TRBV7-9 with TRBJ2-1; 7 nucleotides line up with TRBD2. Germline V gives CDR1 SEHNR, CDR2 FQNEAQ (reference sequence). Unmatched junction bases numbered 5, after V lost 2 bases and J lost 4 bases. The CDR3 sequence is 15 residues long. As DNA, the CDR3 is TGTGCCAGCAGCTTATCGGGGGGTCCTTACAATGAGCAGTTCTTC. This encodes CASSLSGGPYNEQFF.

The rearrangement uses TRBV5-1 and TRBJ2-1; D uncertain. Trimming removed 6 bases at V and 4 bases at J, with 20 bases between. Per germline, CDR1 SGHRS and CDR2 YFSETQ. The CDR3 loop spans 16 amino acids. The CDR3 DNA is TGCGCCAGCAACCGGATGGCAGGCCGGCCTTACAATGAGCAGTTCTTC. Its protein is CASNRMAGRPYNEQFF.

The chain recombines TRBV27 with TRBJ2-1, with D unresolved. The CDR3 is made up of 17 amino acids. The V and J ends lost 4 bases and 0 bases respectively, with 16 bases between them. Germline CDR1 and CDR2: MNHEY and SMNVEV (reference sequence). CDR3 amino acids: CASSSLSWASSYNEQFF. The CDR3 region has the DNA TGTGCCAGCAGTTCCCTCAGTTGGGCGAGCTCCTACAATGAGCAGTTCTTC.

The chain combines TRBV6-1 with TRBJ2-7; D is possibly TRBD1 (7 bases). The CDR3 runs 14 residues. Germline CDR1 is MNHNS and CDR2 is SASEGT. V was trimmed by 2 bases and J by 5 bases, leaving 13 bases between them. Here the CDR3 reads CASSEFVRGDEQYV. The CDR3 DNA follows: TGTGCCAGCAGTGAATTCGTCAGGGGGGACGAGCAGTACGTC.

The chain uses TRBV7-9 and TRBJ1-1; D is perhaps TRBD1 (6 bases). This CDR3 has 12 amino acids. CDR1 is SEHNR and CDR2 is FQNEAQ in the germline V gene (reference sequence). Trimming removed 4 bases from V and 10 bases from J, with 13 bases in between. The CDR3 loop reads CASSSRGAGAFF. In DNA form, the CDR3 reads TGTGCCAGCAGCTCCAGGGGAGCAGGAGCTTTCTTT.

The genes are TRBV5-1 and TRBJ2-7; D possibly corresponds to TRBD2 (6 bases). V was shortened by 4 bases and J by 4 bases, with 18 bases between the two germline ends. The CDR3 covers 15 residues. The germline CDR1 and CDR2 sequences are SGHRS and YFSETQ. The CDR3 loop is CASSPGVSPQYEQYF. The CDR3 bases are TGCGCCAGCAGCCCGGGAGTGTCCCCCCAATACGAGCAGTACTTC.

The CDR3 DNA is TGTGCCAGTACCGTGACAGGGAGGTATCCGGATAGCAATCAGCCCCAGCATTTT. It codes for CASTVTGRYPDSNQPQHF. V gene TRBV19 combines with J gene TRBJ1-5, with 7 bases that match TRBD1. The CDR3 is 18 amino acids. In germline, CDR1 is LNHDA, CDR2 SQIVND (reference sequence). V shed 7 bases, J shed 0 bases, and the junction held 15 bases outside the gene matches.

This clone was observed a few times. The J gene is TRBJ1-6, the V gene TRBV5-5; D possibly corresponds to TRBD1 (6 bases). Germline V gene data show CDR1 as SGHKS and CDR2 as YYEKEE (reference sequence). This CDR3 is 14 amino acids long. Trimming removed 4 bases at V and 9 bases at J, with 14 bases between. The CDR3 reads CASSIEDSGSPLHF. CDR3 DNA sequence: TGTGCCAGCAGCATAGAGGACAGCGGTTCACCCCTCCACTTT.

This sequence joins TRBV7-9 and TRBJ1-3; D uncertain. V shed 2 bases and J shed 2 bases, with 10 bases lying between them. CDR1 and CDR2 from the germline V gene are SEHNR and FQNEAQ (reference sequence). CDR3 length: 15 amino acids. The CDR3 coding sequence is TGTGCCAGCAGCTTATATGGCGAAACTGGAAACACCATATATTTT. Its translation: CASSLYGETGNTIYF.

V gene TRBV7-7 combines with J gene TRBJ2-1, with unresolved D. Germline-derived CDR1 and CDR2 are SSHAT and FNYEAQ (reference sequence). There are 14 residues in the CDR3. The CDR3 region is CAIAPMNSYNEQFF. The CDR3 bases are TGTGCTATCGCCCCCATGAACTCCTACAATGAGCAGTTCTTC. The variable domain in full, completed from reference TRBV7-7 and TRBJ2-1, reads GAGVSQSPRYKVTKRGQDVTLRCDPISSHATLYWYQQALGQGPEFLTYFNYEAQPDKSGLPSDRFSAERPEGSISTLTIQRTEQRDSAMYRCAIAPMNSYNEQFFGPGTRLTVL.

The J gene is TRBJ2-1, the V gene TRBV28; 11 bases align to TRBD2. V lost 1 base, J lost 5 bases, and 13 bases stayed unmatched. CDR1 and CDR2 from the germline V gene are MDHEN and SYDVKM. CDR3 length equals 19 residues. CDR3 sequence: CASSLFLDLLAGVHNEQFF. CDR3 in DNA: TGTGCCAGCAGTTTATTCCTTGACTTACTAGCGGGGGTGCACAATGAGCAGTTCTTC.

This clone showed up just a few times. The CDR3 reads CASSLPLTSGEQFF. The DNA of the CDR3 is TGTGCCAGCAGCCTTCCTCTGACTAGCGGTGAGCAGTTCTTC. The genes are TRBV5-4 and TRBJ2-1, with TRBD2 matching 9 bases. The germline CDR1 and CDR2 sequences are SGHNT and YYREEE (reference sequence). This CDR3 has 14 amino acids. The V and J ends lost 4 bases and 9 bases, in that order; junction bases with no gene match: 8.

The CDR3 loop reads CASSYSGGATDTQYF. The CDR3 bases are TGTGCCAGCAGTTACTCGGGGGGGGCCACAGATACGCAGTATTTT. The rearrangement links TRBV6-6 to TRBJ2-3; possibly TRBD2 for D (7 bases). Germline assignment: CDR1 MNHNY and CDR2 SVGAGI (reference sequence). The germline V and J ends were trimmed by 0 bases and 2 bases, with 9 bases remaining between them. The CDR3 is made up of 15 amino acids.

About this clone itself: An end of the junction differs from the germline gene, which may be a read error. The V gene is TRBV7-7, the J gene TRBJ2-5; D is unresolved. Germline V gene sequence: CDR1 SSHAT, CDR2 FNYEAQ (reference sequence). The CDR3 is made up of 17 amino acids. For the CDR3, the DNA is TGTGCTAGCAGCTTAGTTTGGCCTATTCTCCTGGGGGAGACCCAGTACTTC. It translates to CASSLVWPILLGETQYF.

This clone was detected only a few times. The V and J genes are TRBV15 and TRBJ2-4; D unresolved. V was pared by 6 bases and J by 0 bases, with 9 bases between. Germline V gene data show CDR1 as LNHNV and CDR2 as YYDKDF (reference sequence). This CDR3 is 14 amino acids long. CDR3 loop: CATRRSLAKNIQYF. Written as DNA, the CDR3 is TGTGCCACCAGAAGGTCTCTAGCCAAAAACATTCAGTACTTC.

The CDR3 loop reads CASSLAGGPVDTQYF. The CDR3 DNA reads as TGTGCCAGCAGCCTAGCGGGGGGGCCGGTAGATACGCAGTATTTT. V and J are TRBV13 and TRBJ2-3; 12 bases are shared with TRBD2. Germline lookup yields CDR1 PRHDT and CDR2 FYEKMQ (reference sequence). Unmatched junction bases numbered 5, after V lost 5 bases and J lost 5 bases. The CDR3 is made up of 15 amino acids.

The chain carries TRBV6-2 or TRBV6-3 and TRBJ2-7, with 8 bases that match TRBD2. Germline values: CDR1 MNHEY, CDR2 SVGEGT. Trimming at V came to 0 bases and at J to 2 bases, leaving 3 bases not matched to a gene. The CDR3 spans 15 residues. The CDR3 region is CASSYSQRGTYEQYF. The DNA of the CDR3 is TGTGCCAGCAGTTACTCTCAGCGGGGGACCTACGAGCAGTACTTC.

The chain combines TRBV13 with TRBJ1-2; D is possibly TRBD1 (6 bases). This CDR3 is built from 13 residues. CDR1 PRHDT and CDR2 FYEKMQ come from the germline V gene (reference sequence). Trimming shortened V by 4 bases and J by 6 bases, and 12 bases separated the two germline ends. CDR3 nucleotides: TGTGCCAGCAGCTCGCCGGGGGGCGATGGCTACACCTTC. This gives the protein CASSSPGGDGYTF.

The chain is built from TRBV18 and TRBJ1-4, with a tentative D call TRBD1 (6 bases). CDR1 KGHSH and CDR2 LQKENI come from the germline V gene. This CDR3 is 14 amino acids long. Deletions cut 6 bases from V and 5 bases from J, with 13 bases between. The chain's CDR3 is CASSPGGGNEKLFF. The CDR3, as DNA: TGTGCCAGCTCCCCTGGAGGGGGGAATGAAAAACTGTTTTTT.

This chain connects TRBV6-5 to TRBJ2-5; 8 positions match TRBD2. The ends lost 6 bases at V and 3 bases at J; junction bases unmatched: 6. CDR1 and CDR2 from the germline V gene are MNHEY and SVGAGI. This CDR3 contains 14 residues. The CDR3 nucleotides read TGTGCCAGCAGGGGCGGGGGGCAGGAAGAGACCCAGTACTTC. Its translation: CASRGGGQEETQYF.

This chain uses TRBV28 with TRBJ1-4; 9 bases match TRBD1. The CDR3 has 17 amino acids. Germline values: CDR1 MDHEN, CDR2 SYDVKM. Trimming removed 5 bases from V and 4 bases from J; junction bases left unmatched: 11. Here the CDR3 DNA reads TGTGCCAGCAGTCCCGGGACAGGGCCGAAGCATAATGAAAAACTGTTTTTT. Its translation is CASSPGTGPKHNEKLFF.

The count of this clone is one. The gene calls are TRBV13 and TRBJ2-5, with 7 bases lining up with TRBD1. This CDR3 comprises 15 residues. CDR1 PRHDT and CDR2 FYEKMQ come from the germline V gene (reference sequence). J lost 5 bases, V lost 4 bases, and 10 bases had no gene match. The CDR3 region has the DNA TGTGCCAGCAGCTCTCGAACAGGGGTCTGGGAGACCCAGTACTTC. This translates into CASSSRTGVWETQYF.

This chain's CDR3 is CASSPAPGSYNSPLHF. CDR3 nucleotides: TGTGCCAGCAGCCCAGCGCCAGGCTCCTATAATTCACCCCTCCACTTT. J is TRBJ1-6 and V is TRBV11-2; D gene uncertain. The CDR3 has 16 residues. With 5 bases removed from V and 0 bases from J, the gap between germline ends came to 11 bases. Germline CDR1 is SGHAT and CDR2 is FQNNGV.

This chain links TRBV3-1 (or the pseudogene TRBV3-2) with TRBJ2-7, with 9 bases matching TRBD1. This CDR3 region has 19 residues. Trimming took 0 bases from V and 7 from J; bases not matched to a gene: 19. Per germline, CDR1 LGHDT and CDR2 YNNKEL (reference sequence). The CDR3 nucleotides are TGTGCCAGCAGCCAAGATGGGACAGGGATCGTCCACCCCCGGGAAGAGCAGTACGTC. Translation: CASSQDGTGIVHPREEQYV.

The V call is TRBV30, the J call TRBJ2-5; D ambiguous. The V end lost 2 bases, the J end lost 5 bases, and 6 bases lay between the germline ends. The germline gives CDR1 GTSNPN, CDR2 SVGIG (reference sequence). The CDR3 has 11 amino acids. CDR3 DNA: TGTGCCTGGAGTTTCGGGGAGACCCAGTACTTC. It is translated as CAWSFGETQYF. The full variable domain, completed using reference TRBV30 and TRBJ2-5, is SQTIHQWPATLVQPVGSPLSLECTVEGTSNPNLYWYRQAAGRGLQLLFYSVGIGQISSEVPQNLSASRPQDRQFILSSKKLLLSDSGFYLCAWSFGETQYFGPGTRLLVL.

CDR3 sequence reads: CASRDGRGSDYGYTF. In DNA form, the CDR3 reads TGTGCCAGCAGGGATGGCAGGGGGTCGGACTATGGCTACACCTTC. V and J are TRBV2 and TRBJ1-2; 7 bases map to TRBD1. The germline CDR1 and CDR2 sequences are SNHLY and FYNNEI. The CDR3 covers 15 residues. The V segment lost 6 bases and the J segment 3 bases; nucleotides outside the gene matches: 10.

The chain has TRBV6-2 or TRBV6-3 and TRBJ2-2; D gene ambiguous. Germline CDR1 reads MNHEY; CDR2 reads SVGEGT. The CDR3 loop spans 14 amino acids. Between the trimmed V and J ends, which lost 2 bases and 2 bases, there was a span of 6 bases. The CDR3 spells CASSYTTNTGELFF. The CDR3 region has the DNA TGTGCCAGCAGTTACACGACTAACACCGGGGAGCTGTTTTTT.

This clone came up once. The V gene is TRBV5-4, the J gene TRBJ1-1; the D gene is possibly TRBD1 (5 bases). This CDR3 spans 13 amino acids. The V end lost 4 bases, the J end lost 3 bases, and 10 bases lay between the germline ends. Germline-derived CDR1 and CDR2 are SGHNT and YYREEE (reference sequence). CDR3 region: CASSRGGDTEAFF. Here the CDR3 DNA reads TGTGCCAGCAGCCGTGGGGGGGACACTGAAGCTTTCTTT.